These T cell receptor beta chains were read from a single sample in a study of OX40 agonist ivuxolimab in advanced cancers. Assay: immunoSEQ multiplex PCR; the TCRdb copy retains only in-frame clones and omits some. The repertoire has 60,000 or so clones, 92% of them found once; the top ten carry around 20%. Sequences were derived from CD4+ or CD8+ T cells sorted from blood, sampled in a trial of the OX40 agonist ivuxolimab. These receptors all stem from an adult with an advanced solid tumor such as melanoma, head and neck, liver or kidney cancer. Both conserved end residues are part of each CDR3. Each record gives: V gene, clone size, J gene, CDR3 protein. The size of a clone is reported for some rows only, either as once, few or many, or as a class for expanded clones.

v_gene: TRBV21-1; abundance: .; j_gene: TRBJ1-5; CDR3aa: CASSISPGTGGNCVQPQHF
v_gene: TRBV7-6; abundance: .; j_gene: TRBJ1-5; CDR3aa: CASSLSPPRNSNQPQHF
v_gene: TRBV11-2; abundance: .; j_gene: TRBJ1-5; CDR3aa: CASSLGGGYSNQPQHF
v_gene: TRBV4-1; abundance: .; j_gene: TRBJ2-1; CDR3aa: CASSQVYAYNEQFF
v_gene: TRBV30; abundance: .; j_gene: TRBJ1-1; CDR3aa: CAWSVRAFEAFF
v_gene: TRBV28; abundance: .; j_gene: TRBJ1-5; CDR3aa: CASSRGQGYQPQHF
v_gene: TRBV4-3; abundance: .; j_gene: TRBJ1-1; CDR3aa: CASSGWAGDTEAFF
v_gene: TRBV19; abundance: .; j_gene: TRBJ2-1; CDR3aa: CASSDSGYNEQFF
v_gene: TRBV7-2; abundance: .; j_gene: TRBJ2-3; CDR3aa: CASSLLPPDTQYF
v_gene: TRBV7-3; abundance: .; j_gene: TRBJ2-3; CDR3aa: CASSHSSTDTQYF
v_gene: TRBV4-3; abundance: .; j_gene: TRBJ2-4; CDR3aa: CASSLTGDSKNIQYF
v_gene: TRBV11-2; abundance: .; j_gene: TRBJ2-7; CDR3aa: CASSLGVGSSSYEQYF
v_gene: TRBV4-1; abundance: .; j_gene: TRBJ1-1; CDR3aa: CASSQARGANTEAFF
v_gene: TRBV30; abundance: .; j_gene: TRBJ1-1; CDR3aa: CAWNGGGTEAFF
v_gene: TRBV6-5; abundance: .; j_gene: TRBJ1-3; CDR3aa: CASSYMGSSGNTIYF
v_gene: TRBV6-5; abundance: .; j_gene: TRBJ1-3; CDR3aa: CASSKGRDTIYF
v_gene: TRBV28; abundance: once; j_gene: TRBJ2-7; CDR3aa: CASSLAEFYEQYF
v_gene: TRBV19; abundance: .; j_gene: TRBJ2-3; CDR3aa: CASSILMGGGTDTQYF
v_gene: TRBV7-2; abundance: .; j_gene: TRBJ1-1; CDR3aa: CASSPITGNTEAFF
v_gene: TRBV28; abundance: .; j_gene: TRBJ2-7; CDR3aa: CASSWDRGLNEQYF
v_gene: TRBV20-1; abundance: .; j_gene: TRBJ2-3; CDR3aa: CSARAGNTQYF
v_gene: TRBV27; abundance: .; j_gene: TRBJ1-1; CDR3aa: CASSWTGGGTEAFF
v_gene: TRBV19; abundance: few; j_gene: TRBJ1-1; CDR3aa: CASSTGWVRDEAFF
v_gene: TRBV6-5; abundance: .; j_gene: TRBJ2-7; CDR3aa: CASSPETRPSYEQYF
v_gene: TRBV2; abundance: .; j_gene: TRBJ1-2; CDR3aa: CASRMGQADYGYTF
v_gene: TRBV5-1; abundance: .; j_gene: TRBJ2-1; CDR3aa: CASSSGDRGPYNEQFF
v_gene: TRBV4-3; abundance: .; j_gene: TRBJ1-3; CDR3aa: CASSQDWGSQGWTGNTIYF
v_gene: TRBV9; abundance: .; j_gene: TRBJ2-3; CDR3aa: CASGMAREVTDTQYF
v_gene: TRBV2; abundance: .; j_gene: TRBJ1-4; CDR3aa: CASYRLPTNEKLFF
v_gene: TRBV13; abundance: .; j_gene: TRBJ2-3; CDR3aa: CASSLIGQGGVSTQYF
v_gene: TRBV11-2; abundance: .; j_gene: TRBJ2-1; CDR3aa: CASSLVGSSYNEQFF
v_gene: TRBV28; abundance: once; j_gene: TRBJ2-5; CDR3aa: CASSLGGAQTQYF
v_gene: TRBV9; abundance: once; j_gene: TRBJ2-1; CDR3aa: CASSDVGEQFF